This T cell receptor beta chain stems from a study of blood T cell repertoires in COVID-19. Study summary: COVID-19 samples collected from the United States, Italy and Spain covered acute and convalescent phases. From T cells, B-cell-depleted T cells, or PBMCs came the material, which was cDNA or gDNA.

How the authors handled the data: Nucleated cell number was recorded as an estimate derived from reference gene primer amplification. Sequenced by immunoSEQ multiplex PCR; TCRdb stores in-frame clones only, minus some. The V and J calls and clone size were taken over from that table, and D and trimming were inferred from the DNA. The sample carries about 240,000 clones, around 82% recorded once. The length of the CDR3 is 14 residues. Germline CDR1 reads MNHEY; CDR2 reads SVGEGT. V dropped 2 bases and J dropped 5 bases, with 9 bases sitting between them. The sequenced sample consisted of peripheral blood. V gene TRBV6-2 or TRBV6-3 combines with J gene TRBJ2-2; the D gene is possibly TRBD2 (6 bases). This sequence originates from a woman in her 70s with acute or convalescent COVID-19. CDR3 bases: TGTGCCAGCAGTTACACTCGGGGGACCGGGGAGCTGTTTTTT. Translated, it gives CASSYTRGTGELFF.